What follows is one T cell receptor (beta chain) and its context. Its target is not known. All TRB cDNA libraries came from 5' RACE performed with UMI labels. TCRdb reprocessed the 5' RACE reads, with one entry per CDR3 protein and no DNA. Found here are tens of thousands of distinct CDR3 sequences; the top ten clones hold approximately 0.5%. The CDR3 covers 16 residues. Germline V lookup: CDR1 MDHEN, CDR2 SYDVKM. This specimen comes from a study of CXCR3-negative and CXCR3-positive naive CD8 T cells. Points from the study as a whole: CXCR3-positive naive cells had more hydrophobic TRB CDR3s than CXCR3-negative naive cells.

J is TRBJ1-2 and V is TRBV28; the D gene TCRdb calls, TRBD1, cannot be checked with no DNA. Source material: naive CXCR3+ CD8+ T cells from blood. Described subset: CD45RO-CCR7+CD27+CD95- naive CD8+ T cells expressing CXCR3 (TNR3+). This clonotype was sampled from a human donor in good health. Some clones in this sample may be carry-over from other donors' samples. This chain's CDR3 is CASSPSRDRVDYGYTF.